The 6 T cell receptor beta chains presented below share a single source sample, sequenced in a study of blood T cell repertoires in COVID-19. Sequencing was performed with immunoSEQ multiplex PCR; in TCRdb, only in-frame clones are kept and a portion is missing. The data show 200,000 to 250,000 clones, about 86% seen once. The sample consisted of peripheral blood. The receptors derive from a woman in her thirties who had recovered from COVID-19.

The DNA for the CDR3 is TGTGCCAGCAGTTCATCAGTGGAGACCCAGTACTTC. Translated, it gives CASSSSVETQYF. V is TRBV6-5 and J is TRBJ2-5; D remains ambiguous. V was shortened by 4 bases and J by 5 bases, with 8 bases between the two germline ends. Germline V gives CDR1 MNHEY, CDR2 SVGAGI. The CDR3 length is 12 residues.

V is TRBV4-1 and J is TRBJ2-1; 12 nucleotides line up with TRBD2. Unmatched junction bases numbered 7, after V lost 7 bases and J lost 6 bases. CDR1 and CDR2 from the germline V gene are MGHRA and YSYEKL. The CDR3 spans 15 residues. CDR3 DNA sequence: TGCGCCAGCACCCTAGCGGGAGGGCCGGGCAATGAGCAGTTCTTC. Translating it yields CASTLAGGPGNEQFF.

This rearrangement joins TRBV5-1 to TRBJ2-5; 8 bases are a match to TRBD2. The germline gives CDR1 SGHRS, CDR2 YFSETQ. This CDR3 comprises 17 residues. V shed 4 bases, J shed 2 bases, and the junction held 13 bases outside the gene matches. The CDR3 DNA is TGCGCCAGCAGCCGTTCGCGACTAGCGCTAAGTCAAGAGACCCAGTACTTC. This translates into CASSRSRLALSQETQYF.

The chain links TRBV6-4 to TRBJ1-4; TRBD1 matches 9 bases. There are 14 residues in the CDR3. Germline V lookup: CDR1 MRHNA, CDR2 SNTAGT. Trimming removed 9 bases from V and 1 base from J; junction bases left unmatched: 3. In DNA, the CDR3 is TGTGCCAGGACAGGGGGAGTAACTAATGAAAAACTGTTTTTT. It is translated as CARTGGVTNEKLFF.

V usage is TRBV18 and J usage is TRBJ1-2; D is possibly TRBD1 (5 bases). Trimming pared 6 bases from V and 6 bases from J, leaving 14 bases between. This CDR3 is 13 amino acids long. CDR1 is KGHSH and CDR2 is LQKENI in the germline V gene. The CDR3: CASSLGGIDGYTF. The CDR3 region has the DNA TGTGCCAGCTCCCTCGGGGGGATCGATGGCTACACCTTC.

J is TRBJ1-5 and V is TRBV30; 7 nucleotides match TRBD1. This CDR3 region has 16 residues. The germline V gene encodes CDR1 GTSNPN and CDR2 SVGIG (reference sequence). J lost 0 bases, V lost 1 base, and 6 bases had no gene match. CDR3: CAWSGGGSYSNQPQHF. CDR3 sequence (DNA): TGTGCCTGGAGTGGAGGGGGCAGTTATAGCAATCAGCCCCAGCATTTT.